The sequence of this T cell receptor (beta chain) was determined in a study of cytomegalovirus exposure and HLA in healthy donors. General study results and limits: A later analysis found most CMV-associated TCR beta chains apparently HLA-restricted. It was confirmed in vitro that three of the CMV-associated chains were specific for CMV antigens. The study labeled 170 or so TCR beta chains cytomegalovirus-associated.

A multiplex PCR was run with 60 Vbeta primers and 13 Jbeta primers. Here immunoSEQ multiplex PCR was the method, and the copy in TCRdb shows in-frame clones only, minus some. The sample has approximately 110,000 clones; 74% are singletons. Sampled while nominally healthy, donors likely had unrecorded immune exposures. CDR1 SGHTA and CDR2 FQGNSA come from the germline V gene. Trimming stripped 3 bases from V and 1 base from J, with 9 bases between. CDR3 length equals 14 residues. As concerns this clone: What it recognizes is unknown.

This chain links TRBV7-2 with TRBJ1-1; D gene uncertain. The receptor was derived from a woman aged 35 to 49 in good health and CMV-seropositive. Sequencing was carried out using PBMCs. The CDR3 DNA reads as TGTGCCAGCAGCTTTCGGTCTGGGAACACTGAAGCTTTCTTT. Encoded protein: CASSFRSGNTEAFF.